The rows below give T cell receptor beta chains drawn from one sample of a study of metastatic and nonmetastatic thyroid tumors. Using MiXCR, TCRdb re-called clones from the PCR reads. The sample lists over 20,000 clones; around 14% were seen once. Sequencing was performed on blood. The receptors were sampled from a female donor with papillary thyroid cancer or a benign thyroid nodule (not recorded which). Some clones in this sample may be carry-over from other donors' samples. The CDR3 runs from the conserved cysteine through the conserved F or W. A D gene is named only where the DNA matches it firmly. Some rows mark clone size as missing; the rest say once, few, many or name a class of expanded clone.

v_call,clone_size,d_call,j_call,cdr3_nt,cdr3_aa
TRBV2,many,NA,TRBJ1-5,TGTGCCAGCAATTTACAGTTGGATCAGCCCCAGCATTTT,CASNLQLDQPQHF
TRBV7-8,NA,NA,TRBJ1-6,TGTGCCAGCAGCCTACAGGGTGACAATTCACCCCTCCACTTT,CASSLQGDNSPLHF
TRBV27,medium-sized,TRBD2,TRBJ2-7,TGTGCCAGCAGTTTAGCTAGCGGCCCCTACGAGCAGTACTTC,CASSLASGPYEQYF
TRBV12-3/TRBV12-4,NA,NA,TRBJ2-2,NA,CASSSDRARRLRTPGSCFF
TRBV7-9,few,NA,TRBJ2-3,TGTGTCAGCGTGCCTAGCACAGATACGCAGTATTTT,CVSVPSTDTQYF
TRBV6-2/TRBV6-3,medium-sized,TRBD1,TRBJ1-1,TGTGCCAGCAGTTTACAGGGGGTTGAAGCTTTCTTT,CASSLQGVEAFF
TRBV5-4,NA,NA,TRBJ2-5,TGTGCCAGCAGCTTCTGGGATGGGGCATTAGAGACCCAGTACTTC,CASSFWDGALETQYF
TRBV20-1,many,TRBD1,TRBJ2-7,TGCAGTGCTAGAGATGAGGGGGTTACAGGGGGTCGCGAGCAGTACTTC,CSARDEGVTGGREQYF
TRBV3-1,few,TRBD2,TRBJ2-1,TGTGCCAGCAGCCCGGGGGGGGTCAATGAGCAGTTCTTC,CASSPGGVNEQFF
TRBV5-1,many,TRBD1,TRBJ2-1,TGCGCCAGCAGCTCGAAACCGGGACAGGGGTCCAATGAGCAGTTCTTC,CASSSKPGQGSNEQFF
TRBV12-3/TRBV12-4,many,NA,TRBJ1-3,TGTGCCAGCACCGGAAACACCATATATTTT,CASTGNTIYF
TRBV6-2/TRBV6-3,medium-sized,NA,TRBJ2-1,TGTGCCAGCAGTTGGACACGGTCCAATGAGCAGTTCTTC,CASSWTRSNEQFF
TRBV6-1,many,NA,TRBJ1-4,TGTGCCAGCAGTGAGGGGGCGGGTAATGAAAAACTGTTTTTT,CASSEGAGNEKLFF
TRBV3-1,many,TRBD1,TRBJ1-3,TGTGCCAGCAGAGGGACAGACTCTGGAAACACCATATATTTT,CASRGTDSGNTIYF
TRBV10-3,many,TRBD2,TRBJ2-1,TGTGCCATCAGTTCCTGGACTAGCGGGGGGGATGAGCAGTTCTTC,CAISSWTSGGDEQFF
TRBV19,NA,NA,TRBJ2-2,TGTGCCAGTAGTATGGGACATTGTATCAACACCGGGGAGCTGTTTTTT,CASSMGHCINTGELFF
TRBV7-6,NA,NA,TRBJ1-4,TGTGCCAGCAGCTTAATCGCAGTGACTAATGAAGAACTGTTTTTT,CASSLIAVTNEELFF
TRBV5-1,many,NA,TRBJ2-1,TGCGCCAGCAGCTTGGTTGGGACGTTACGTAATGAGCAGTTCTTC,CASSLVGTLRNEQFF
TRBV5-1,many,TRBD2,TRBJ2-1,TGCGCCAGCAGCCCGGGACTAGCGGGAACCCAGTACAATGAGCAGTTCTTC,CASSPGLAGTQYNEQFF
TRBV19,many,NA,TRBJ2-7,TGTGCCAGTAGTCGGGACGCCGCTACCTACGAGCAGTACTTC,CASSRDAATYEQYF
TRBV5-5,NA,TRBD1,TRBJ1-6,TGTGCCAGCAGCTTGACAGGGGGCAGAAAGAATTCACCCCTCCACTTT,CASSLTGGRKNSPLHF
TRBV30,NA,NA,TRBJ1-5,TGTGCCTGGAGTATCACAGGGAACAATCAGCCCCAGCATTTT,CAWSITGNNQPQHF
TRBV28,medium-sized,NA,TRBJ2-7,TGTGCCAGCAGTTTATTGGGGACGGGCTTGCAGCAGTACTTC,CASSLLGTGLQQYF
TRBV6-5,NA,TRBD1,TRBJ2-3,TGTGCCAGCGCCTTTTTTGAAAGGGACAGGGTTTCAGATACGCAGTATTTT,CASAFFERDRVSDTQYF
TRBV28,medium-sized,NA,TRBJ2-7,TGTGCCAGCAGTTGGGGCTTCAGGGCCCCCTCCTACGAGCAGTACTTC,CASSWGFRAPSYEQYF
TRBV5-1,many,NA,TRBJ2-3,TGCGCCAGCAGCTTGGGAGGGGCAGATACGCAGTATTTT,CASSLGGADTQYF
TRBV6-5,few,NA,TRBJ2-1,TGTGCCAGCAGTTTCACCCTTGGGACGGGGAGCTCCTACAATGAGCAGTTCTTC,CASSFTLGTGSSYNEQFF
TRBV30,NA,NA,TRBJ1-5,TGTGCCTGGAGCCCAGGTTCGAATAGCAATCAGCCCCGGCATTTT,CAWSPGSNSNQPRHF
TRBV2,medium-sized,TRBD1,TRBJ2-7,TGTGCCAGCAGTGAAGGGCGGGACAGGGAGTACTTC,CASSEGRDREYF
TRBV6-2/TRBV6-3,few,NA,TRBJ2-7,TGTGCCAGCAGTTACTTCGGGGTAGGGGAGCAGTACTTC,CASSYFGVGEQYF
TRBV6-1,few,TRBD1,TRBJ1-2,TGTGCCAGCAGTCAGGGGGTAGGTGGCTACACCTTC,CASSQGVGGYTF
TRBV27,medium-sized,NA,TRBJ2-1,TGTGCCAGCACTCACACCCTCACGGGGACACTATACAATGAGCAGTTCTTC,CASTHTLTGTLYNEQFF
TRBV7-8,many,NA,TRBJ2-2,TGTGCCAGCAGACGATGGACCGGGAACACCGGGGAGCTGTTTTTT,CASRRWTGNTGELFF
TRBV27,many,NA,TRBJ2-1,TGTGCCAGCAGTGCCCTAGCTTCTCCCGTCTACAATGAGCAGTTCTTC,CASSALASPVYNEQFF
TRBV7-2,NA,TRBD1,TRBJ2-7,TGTGCCAGCAGCCCAACAGGGGGCCGCTCCTACGAGCAGTACTTC,CASSPTGGRSYEQYF
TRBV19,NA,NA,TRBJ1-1,TGTGCCAGAAGTACGATTGGCGGTACTGAAGCTTTCTTT,CARSTIGGTEAFF
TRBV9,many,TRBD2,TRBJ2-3,TGTGCCAGCAGCGAGGGCGGCGGGGGTACGCAGTATTTT,CASSEGGGGTQYF
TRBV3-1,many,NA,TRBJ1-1,TGTGCCAGCAGCCAAGTCCAGGGGAACACTGAAGCTTTCTTT,CASSQVQGNTEAFF
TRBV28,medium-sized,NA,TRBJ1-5,TGTGCCAGCACAACCGCCGACGTGACCAATCAGCCCCAGCATTTT,CASTTADVTNQPQHF
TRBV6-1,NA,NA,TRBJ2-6,TGTGCCAGCAGTGAAGCGTACGGGACAGGGGCCAACGTCCTGACTTTC,CASSEAYGTGANVLTF
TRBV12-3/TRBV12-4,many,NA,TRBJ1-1,TGTGCCAGCACCACGAGAAGAAAGGGTTTGCCTTTCTTT,CASTTRRKGLPFF
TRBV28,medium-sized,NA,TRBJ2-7,TGTGCCAGCAGTAGTCCGCCGGTGATCTACGAGCAGTACTTC,CASSSPPVIYEQYF
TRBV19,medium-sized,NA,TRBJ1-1,TGTGCCAGTATGACACAAGAAAACGTTAACACTGAAGCTTTCTTT,CASMTQENVNTEAFF
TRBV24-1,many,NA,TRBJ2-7,TGTGCCACCAGTGATTCTAAAGGGGAAGATCCTTACGAGCAGTACTTC,CATSDSKGEDPYEQYF
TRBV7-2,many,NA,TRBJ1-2,TGTGCCAGCAGCTTAGGAAGTGTTGACTATGGCTACACCTTC,CASSLGSVDYGYTF
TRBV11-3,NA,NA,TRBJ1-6,TGTGCCAGCAGCTTAACAGCCTATAATTCACCCCTCCACTTT,CASSLTAYNSPLHF
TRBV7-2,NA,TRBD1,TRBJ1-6,TGTGCCAGCAGCCCCGGGACAGTGAATTCACCCCTCCACTTT,CASSPGTVNSPLHF
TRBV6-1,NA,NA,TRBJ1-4,TGTGCCAGCAGTGAGGGGGCGGGGGTTGAAAAACTGTTTTTT,CASSEGAGVEKLFF
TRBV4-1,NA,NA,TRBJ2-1,TGCGCCAGCAGTCAGACCAATGAGCAGTTCTTC,CASSQTNEQFF
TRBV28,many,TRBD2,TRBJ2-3,TGTGCCAGCAGATCCCTAGCGGGGGGGCTTGGTTTCACAGATACGCAGTATTTT,CASRSLAGGLGFTDTQYF
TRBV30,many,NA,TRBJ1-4,TGTGCCTGGGCACCCGACGGAATTAATGAAAAACTGTTTTTT,CAWAPDGINEKLFF
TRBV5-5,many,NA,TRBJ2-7,TGTGCCAGCAGCCGGGACCAGACAAGAACCTACGAGCAGTACTTC,CASSRDQTRTYEQYF
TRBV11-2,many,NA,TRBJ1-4,TGTGCCAGCAGTCACCCGGAGAAGGGCAGGGTTGGTGAAAAACTGTTTTTT,CASSHPEKGRVGEKLFF
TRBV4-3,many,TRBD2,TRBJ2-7,TGCGCCAGCAGCCAAGAAATCGGGGGGGGCTCCTACGAGCAGTACTTC,CASSQEIGGGSYEQYF
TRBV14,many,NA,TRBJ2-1,TGTGCCAGCAGCCAAGCGGGCAGCACCAGGAACCCGTTCTTC,CASSQAGSTRNPFF
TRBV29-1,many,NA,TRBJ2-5,TGCAGCGTTGCAGCTCGGGGATCCGAGACCCAGTACTTC,CSVAARGSETQYF
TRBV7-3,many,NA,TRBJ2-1,TGTGCCAGCAGCCCGCGTGGGCCGGCGGGACCTATGGGTGAGCAGTTCTTC,CASSPRGPAGPMGEQFF
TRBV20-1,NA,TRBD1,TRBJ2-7,TGCAGTTTAAACAGGGGGCAGGACCCCTACGAGAAGTACTTC,CSLNRGQDPYEKYF
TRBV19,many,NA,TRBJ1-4,TGTGCCAGTAGTTTCCTCCGGGACGCCCGTGCAACTAATGAAAAACTGTTTTTT,CASSFLRDARATNEKLFF
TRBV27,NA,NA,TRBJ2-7,TGTGCCAGCAGGTTAGTGGGTGGAGAGCAGTACTTC,CASRLVGGEQYF